Listed below are T cell receptor beta chains from one sample, sequenced in a study of Ad26.COV2.S vaccination and SARS-CoV-2 variants. TCRdb's table, derived via immunoSEQ multiplex PCR, lists solely in-frame clones and lacks some. The data show hundreds of thousands of clones, about 89% seen once. Material: peripheral blood, obtained in a trial of Ad26.COV2.S vaccine versus placebo. These receptors all come from a person between 18 and 60 years old who received the Ad26.COV2.S COVID-19 vaccine or a placebo. Each CDR3 is given with its conserved first and last residue. The order of the fields is J gene, V gene, CDR3 length, CDR3 protein.

J gene: TRBJ1-1; V gene: TRBV15; CDR3 length: 13; CDR3 protein: CATSRNEGGNAFF
J gene: TRBJ1-5; V gene: TRBV7-6; CDR3 length: 14; CDR3 protein: CASSPGQNNQPQHF
J gene: TRBJ1-1; V gene: TRBV29-1; CDR3 length: 10; CDR3 protein: CSVERGDAFF
J gene: TRBJ2-6; V gene: TRBV2; CDR3 length: 15; CDR3 protein: CASRDIRSGANVLTF
J gene: TRBJ2-4; V gene: TRBV2; CDR3 length: 11; CDR3 protein: CASMEENIQYF
J gene: TRBJ2-7; V gene: TRBV7-9; CDR3 length: 16; CDR3 protein: CASSLGAGTETHEQYF
J gene: TRBJ2-7; V gene: TRBV6-5; CDR3 length: 14; CDR3 protein: CASSRGDRAYEQYF
J gene: TRBJ1-3; V gene: TRBV27; CDR3 length: 13; CDR3 protein: CASSVHSGNTIYF
J gene: TRBJ1-1; V gene: TRBV6-5; CDR3 length: 13; CDR3 protein: CASSRDKSSEAFF
J gene: TRBJ2-7; V gene: TRBV6-5; CDR3 length: 13; CDR3 protein: CASLRDALVEQYF
J gene: TRBJ2-5; V gene: TRBV7-3; CDR3 length: 13; CDR3 protein: CASSFDRRETQYF
J gene: TRBJ2-1; V gene: TRBV20-1; CDR3 length: 11; CDR3 protein: CSARDLLQQFF
J gene: TRBJ1-1; V gene: TRBV11-2; CDR3 length: 14; CDR3 protein: CASSFTGTVSEAFF
J gene: TRBJ1-6; V gene: TRBV12-3/TRBV12-4; CDR3 length: 12; CDR3 protein: CASTRLGSPLHF
J gene: TRBJ1-2; V gene: TRBV5-4; CDR3 length: 16; CDR3 protein: CASSLDGGSVGYGYTF
J gene: TRBJ1-5; V gene: TRBV28; CDR3 length: 14; CDR3 protein: CASTSPEGNQPQHF
J gene: TRBJ2-1; V gene: TRBV19; CDR3 length: 15; CDR3 protein: CASSTPAGSYNEQFF
J gene: TRBJ1-1; V gene: TRBV27; CDR3 length: 14; CDR3 protein: CASSERWVNTEAFF
J gene: TRBJ2-3; V gene: TRBV7-2; CDR3 length: 15; CDR3 protein: CASSSPGGSPDTQYF
J gene: TRBJ1-6; V gene: TRBV6-5; CDR3 length: 15; CDR3 protein: CASSYGSSYNSPLHF
J gene: TRBJ2-1; V gene: TRBV5-1; CDR3 length: 15; CDR3 protein: CASSFSGYSYNEQFF
J gene: TRBJ1-2; V gene: TRBV7-9; CDR3 length: 14; CDR3 protein: CASSLNTGDYGYTF
J gene: TRBJ2-2; V gene: TRBV4-1; CDR3 length: 16; CDR3 protein: CASSQEQGAWTGELFF
J gene: TRBJ1-6; V gene: TRBV3-1/TRBV3-2; CDR3 length: 13; CDR3 protein: CASSYSEQSFLHF
J gene: TRBJ2-5; V gene: TRBV10-3; CDR3 length: 15; CDR3 protein: CAISEPGGTKETQYF
J gene: TRBJ1-4; V gene: TRBV29-1; CDR3 length: 14; CDR3 protein: CSAAKGTVNEKLFF
J gene: TRBJ2-5; V gene: TRBV7-6; CDR3 length: 12; CDR3 protein: CASSLAGETQYF